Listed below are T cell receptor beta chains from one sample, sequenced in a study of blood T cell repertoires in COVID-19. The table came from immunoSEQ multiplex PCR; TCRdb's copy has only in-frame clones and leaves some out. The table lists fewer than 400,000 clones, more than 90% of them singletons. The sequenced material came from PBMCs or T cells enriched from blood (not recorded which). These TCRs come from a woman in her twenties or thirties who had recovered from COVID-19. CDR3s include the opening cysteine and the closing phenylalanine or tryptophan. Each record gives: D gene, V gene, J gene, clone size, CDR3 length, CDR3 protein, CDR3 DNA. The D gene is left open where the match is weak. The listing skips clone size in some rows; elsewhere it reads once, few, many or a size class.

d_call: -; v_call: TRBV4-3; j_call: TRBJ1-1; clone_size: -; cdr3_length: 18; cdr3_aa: CASSQEDHSAGVNTEAFF; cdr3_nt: TGCGCCAGCAGCCAAGAAGACCACTCAGCAGGGGTGAACACTGAAGCTTTCTTT
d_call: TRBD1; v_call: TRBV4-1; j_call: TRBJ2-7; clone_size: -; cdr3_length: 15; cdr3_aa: CASSQANRGSWEQYF; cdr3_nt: TGCGCCAGCAGCCAAGCGAACAGGGGATCGTGGGAGCAGTACTTC
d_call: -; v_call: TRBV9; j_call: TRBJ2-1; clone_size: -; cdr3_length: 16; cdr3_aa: CASSVAGAPLYNEQFF; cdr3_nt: TGTGCCAGCAGCGTAGCAGGGGCCCCCCTTTACAATGAGCAGTTCTTC
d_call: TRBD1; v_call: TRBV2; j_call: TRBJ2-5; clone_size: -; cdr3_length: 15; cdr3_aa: CASSDPGQGAETQYF; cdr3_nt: TGTGCCAGCAGTGACCCGGGACAGGGGGCGGAGACCCAGTACTTC
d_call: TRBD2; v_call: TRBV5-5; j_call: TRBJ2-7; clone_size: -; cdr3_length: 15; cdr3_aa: CASSGTSGIWYEQYF; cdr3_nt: TGTGCCAGCAGCGGTACTAGCGGGATATGGTACGAGCAGTACTTC
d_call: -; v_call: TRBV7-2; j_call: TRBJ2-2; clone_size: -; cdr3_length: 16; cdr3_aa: CASSFVGWSNTGELFF; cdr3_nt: TGTGCCAGCAGCTTTGTTGGCTGGTCGAACACCGGGGAGCTGTTTTTT
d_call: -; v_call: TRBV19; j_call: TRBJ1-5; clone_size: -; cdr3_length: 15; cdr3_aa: CASNGGGSGNQPQHF; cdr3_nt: TGTGCCAGTAATGGCGGGGGCTCGGGCAATCAGCCCCAGCATTTT
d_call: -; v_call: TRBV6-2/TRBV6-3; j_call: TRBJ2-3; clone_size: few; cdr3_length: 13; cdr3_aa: CASSSIALDTQYF; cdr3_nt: TGTGCCAGCAGTTCTATAGCGTTGGATACGCAGTATTTT
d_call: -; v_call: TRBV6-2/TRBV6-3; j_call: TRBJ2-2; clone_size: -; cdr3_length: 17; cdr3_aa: CASSSLRTVTNTGELFF; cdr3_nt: TGTGCCAGCAGTTCCCTCCGGACAGTAACAAACACCGGGGAGCTGTTTTTT
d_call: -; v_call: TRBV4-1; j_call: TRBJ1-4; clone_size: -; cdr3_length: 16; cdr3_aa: CASSQVLDTINEKLFF; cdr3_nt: TGCGCCAGCAGCCAAGTCCTGGACACTATTAATGAAAAACTGTTTTTT
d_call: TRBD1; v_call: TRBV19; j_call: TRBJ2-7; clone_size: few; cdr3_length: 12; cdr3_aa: CASSWTGHEQYF; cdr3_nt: TGTGCCAGTAGCTGGACAGGCCACGAGCAGTACTTC
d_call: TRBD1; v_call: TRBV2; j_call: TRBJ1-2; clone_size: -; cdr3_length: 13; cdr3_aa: CASTRGHRNGYTF; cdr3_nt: TGTGCCAGCACCAGGGGGCATCGTAATGGCTACACCTTC
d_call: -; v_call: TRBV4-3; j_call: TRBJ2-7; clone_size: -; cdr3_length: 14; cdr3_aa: CASSQGFGGYEQYF; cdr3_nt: TGCGCCAGCAGCCAAGGATTTGGCGGGTACGAGCAGTACTTC